This T cell receptor beta chain appears in the sequencing data of a study of shared clonotypes between healthy human individuals. On sorted subsets, replicate PCRs used 200 to 250 ng DNA, or 27,000 or so T cell genomes. Sequencing used immunoSEQ multiplex PCR; TCRdb keeps in-frame clones, though not all of them. The sample lists about 2.5 million clones; roughly 92% were seen once. Remarks on this clone: Its antigen is unknown.

Study-level results: Among the subsets, naive ones generally showed larger estimated richness than memory ones. Lower generation probabilities were found for non-shared clonotypes than for those shared by all four donors.

The TCR sequence derives from a man between 18 and 29 years old in good health. Some clones in this sample may be carry-over from other donors' samples. The sequencing input was naive CD4+ T cells from PBMCs. Subset indicated: CD45RA+ positively selected.

The CDR3 nucleotides read TGTGCCAGCAGCAGTACTAGCGGGAGTGGGGAGACCCAGTACTTC. It codes for CASSSTSGSGETQYF. This chain connects TRBV5-4 to TRBJ2-5, with TRBD2 identical over 11 bases. Per germline, CDR1 SGHNT and CDR2 YYREEE (reference sequence). This CDR3 is 15 amino acids long. V gave up 4 bases and J gave up 5 bases; unmatched junction bases: 7.